The following is a TCR beta chain sequence with its context. The antigen is undetermined. Genomic DNA provided the template from which TCR beta VDJ and CDR3 profiles were obtained. TCRdb re-derived calls from the reads in MiXCR, one entry per CDR3 protein. The table has 200,000 or so distinct CDR3 sequences, 65% seen once. The sample originates from a study of CD8+CD57+ T cells in acquired aplastic anemia. Study-wide results and caveats: Patients did not significantly differ from controls in CD8+ Simpson's diversity.

Patients picked for sequencing had shown CD8+CD57+ cell expansion detected by flow cytometry. The study sampled blood from patients who had received no therapy. This receptor was obtained from a human donor with aplastic anemia. The sample taken for sequencing was sorted CD4+, CD8+, or CD8+CD57+ T cells (not recorded which) from PBMCs.

The CDR3 protein is CSARDIRGGAAGNTIYF. The CDR3 DNA sequence: TGCAGTGCTAGAGACATTCGCGGGGGGGCGGCTGGAAACACCATATATTTT. The chain has TRBV20-1 and TRBJ1-3; D is perhaps TRBD1 (6 bases). Trimming removed 0 bases from V and 2 bases from J, with 17 bases in between. Germline lookup yields CDR1 DFQATT and CDR2 SNEGSKA (reference sequence). There are 17 residues in the CDR3.